The 18 T cell receptor beta chains given below trace back to one sample, sequenced in a study of blood T cell repertoires in COVID-19. Generated by immunoSEQ multiplex PCR, the TCRdb table keeps only in-frame clones and is missing some. The table shows over 200,000 clones, with 70% to 90% occurring only once. Sequencing input: peripheral blood. The receptor set was obtained from a man aged 25 to 40 who had recovered from COVID-19.

The rearrangement uses TRBV10-3 and TRBJ1-2, with 9 bases matching TRBD1. V lost 5 bases, J lost 7 bases, and 17 bases stayed unmatched. Germline V gene data show CDR1 as ENHRY and CDR2 as SYGVKD. The CDR3 covers 17 residues. CDR3 sequence reads: CAISSFHSPDRGRGYTF. The CDR3 DNA follows: TGTGCCATCAGTTCGTTTCACTCACCGGACAGGGGACGTGGCTACACCTTC.

The chain couples TRBV3-1 (or the pseudogene TRBV3-2) to TRBJ1-5, with D possibly TRBD1 on 5 matching bases. The CDR3 consists of 14 residues. CDR1 LGHDT and CDR2 YNNKEL come from the germline V gene (reference sequence). The V end lost 4 bases, the J end lost 2 bases, and 9 bases lay between the germline ends. The CDR3 nucleotides are TGTGCCAGCAGCCCCCAGGGCGGCAATCAGCCCCAGCATTTT. This encodes CASSPQGGNQPQHF.

V usage is TRBV11-3 and J usage is TRBJ1-1, with 7 bases lining up with TRBD1. The V gene end was trimmed by 2 bases and the J gene end by 2 bases; junction bases not matched to a gene: 2. The CDR3 contains 14 residues. Per the germline V gene, CDR1 is SGHNT and CDR2 is YENEEA. The CDR3 DNA reads TGTGCCAGCAGCTTAACAGGGGTTAACACTGAAGCTTTCTTT. This codes for CASSLTGVNTEAFF. Based on the CDR3 plus reference TRBV11-3 and TRBJ1-1, the full variable domain is EAGVVQSPRYKIIEKKQPVAFWCNPISGHNTLYWYLQNLGQGPELLIRYENEEAVDDSQLPKDRFSAERLKGVDSTLKIQPAELGDSAVYLCASSLTGVNTEAFFGQGTRLTVV.

The chain carries TRBV15 and TRBJ1-1; D remains unclear. Germline lookup yields CDR1 LNHNV and CDR2 YYDKDF (reference sequence). The V end lost 3 bases, the J end lost 2 bases, and 19 bases lay between the germline ends. The CDR3 is made up of 17 amino acids. CDR3 region: CATSSPRQTKGNTEAFF. Written as DNA, the CDR3 is TGTGCCACCAGCAGCCCCCGTCAGACTAAAGGTAACACTGAAGCTTTCTTT.

The chain uses TRBV21-1 and TRBJ1-3; the DNA was not used to check the table's D call, TRBD1. TRBV21-1 is noted as a pseudogene. CDR3 size: 15 residues. CDR3 DNA: TGTGCCAGCAGCAAGCCAGGGACAGGGCGAAACACCATATATTTT. Protein product: CASSKPGTGRNTIYF.

V and J are TRBV2 and TRBJ2-4, with D possibly TRBD1 on 5 matching bases. Trimming cost V 8 bases and J 0 bases, with 14 bases left between them. The CDR3 extends over 15 amino acids. Germline V lookup: CDR1 SNHLY, CDR2 FYNNEI. The chain's CDR3 is CASGPRGIAKNIQYF. The CDR3 DNA is TGTGCCAGCGGTCCTAGGGGAATAGCCAAAAACATTCAGTACTTC.

J is TRBJ2-6 and V is TRBV25-1, with D perhaps matching TRBD1 (6 bases). The V and J ends lost 4 bases and 4 bases respectively, with 17 bases between them. The germline V gene encodes CDR1 MGHDK and CDR2 SYGVNS. The CDR3 is 17 residues long. The CDR3 nucleotides read TGTGCCAGCAGTGCAGGGGCCGCTCCCAGAGGGGCCAACGTCCTGACTTTC. Its translation is CASSAGAAPRGANVLTF.

The chain joins TRBV24-1 to TRBJ2-5, with 11 nucleotides matching TRBD2. CDR1 is KGHDR and CDR2 is SFDVKD in the germline V gene. The CDR3 spans 15 residues. The junction had 5 bases not matched to a gene; V was cut back by 4 bases and J by 5 bases. The CDR3 DNA is TGTGCCACCAGTGAATTTAGCGGGGGGGTGGAGACCCAGTACTTC. This sequence encodes CATSEFSGGVETQYF.

This clone was detected only a few times. The V gene is TRBV5-1, the J gene TRBJ1-6, with 9 bases fitting TRBD1. After removal of 0 bases from V and 8 bases from J, the junction contained 6 bases not matched to a gene. The germline CDR1 and CDR2 sequences are SGHRS and YFSETQ. This CDR3 has 16 residues. DNA of the CDR3: TGCGCCAGCAGCTTGGGACCGGGACAGGGTTATTCACCCCTCCACTTT. It encodes CASSLGPGQGYSPLHF.

The gene calls are TRBV10-3 and TRBJ2-1; 8 nucleotides match TRBD2. The CDR3 extends over 15 amino acids. Looked up from germline, CDR1 is ENHRY and CDR2 is SYGVKD. V shed 10 bases and J 3 bases; nucleotides not matched to a gene: 11. The CDR3 DNA follows: TGTGCCACCCACCCTGGCGGGGGGATCTACAATGAGCAGTTCTTC. Amino acids: CATHPGGGIYNEQFF.

Here the CDR3 DNA reads TGTGCCAGCAACTCCTGGCCGGGGTGGGGCGAGCAGTACTTC. Protein: CASNSWPGWGEQYF. The chain carries TRBV5-6 and TRBJ2-7; D might be TRBD2 (5 bases). Trimming cost V 6 bases and J 6 bases, with 19 bases left between them. CDR3 length: 14 amino acids. Germline CDR1 is SGHDT and CDR2 is YYEEEE.

The rearrangement uses TRBV15 and TRBJ2-7; 11 bases agree with TRBD1. In germline, CDR1 is LNHNV, CDR2 YYDKDF (reference sequence). The CDR3 spans 16 residues. V lost 8 bases, J lost 7 bases, and 16 bases stayed unmatched. The CDR3 DNA is TGTGCCACCTTGGATACCTGGACAGGGGGCGCGGGGGAGCAGTACTTC. Translation gives CATLDTWTGGAGEQYF.

V is TRBV25-1 and J is TRBJ1-1, with TRBD1 matching 9 bases. V lost 3 bases to trimming and J lost 6 bases; unmatched junction nucleotides: 5. The CDR3 is made up of 14 amino acids. CDR1 is MGHDK and CDR2 is SYGVNS in the germline V gene. The CDR3 DNA is TGTGCCAGCAGTGACGACAGGGGGTTCGCTGAAGCTTTCTTT. This encodes CASSDDRGFAEAFF.

In the case of this clone: This CDR3 is also generated by other DNA sequences in the sample. The V gene is TRBV19, the J gene TRBJ2-3, with 8 bases fitting TRBD1. The ends lost 4 bases at V and 4 bases at J; junction bases unmatched: 1. Germline values: CDR1 LNHDA, CDR2 SQIVND (reference sequence). The CDR3 is made up of 13 amino acids. The CDR3 loop reads CASSTTGADTQYF. The CDR3 coding sequence is TGTGCCAGTAGTACGACAGGGGCAGATACGCAGTATTTT.

J is TRBJ2-2 and V is TRBV19; D is possibly TRBD1 (5 bases). CDR3 length: 14 residues. Germline V lookup: CDR1 LNHDA, CDR2 SQIVND (reference sequence). V dropped 6 bases and J dropped 1 base, with 9 bases sitting between them. The CDR3 DNA follows: TGTGCCAGTAGGTTAACAGGGAACACCGGGGAGCTGTTTTTT. Protein product: CASRLTGNTGELFF.

The V and J genes are TRBV3-1 (or the pseudogene TRBV3-2) and TRBJ2-2, with TRBD2 as a possible D gene (6 bases). The V end lost 3 bases, the J end lost 1 base, and 9 bases lay between the germline ends. Germline CDR1 reads LGHDT; CDR2 reads YNNKEL (reference sequence). This CDR3 region has 15 residues. The CDR3 loop is CASSHRLENTGELFF. The CDR3 nucleotides are TGTGCCAGCAGCCATAGACTAGAGAACACCGGGGAGCTGTTTTTT.

The table lists this clone with a count of one. The V and J genes are TRBV7-2 and TRBJ2-3; 9 bases match TRBD2. Germline values: CDR1 SGHTA, CDR2 FQGNSA. The CDR3 has 17 amino acids. V trimming: 1 base; J trimming: 1 base; junction bases outside the gene matches: 6. The chain's CDR3 is CASSLVLSGGGTDTQYF. The CDR3 DNA is TGTGCCAGCAGCTTAGTCCTTAGCGGGGGAGGCACAGATACGCAGTATTTT. Combining the CDR3 with reference TRBV7-2 and TRBJ2-3 gives the whole variable domain GAGVSQSPSNKVTEKGKDVELRCDPISGHTALYWYRQSLGQGLEFLIYFQGNSAPDKSGLPSDRFSAERTGGSVSTLTIQRTQQEDSAVYLCASSLVLSGGGTDTQYFGPGTRLTVL.

The chain carries TRBV27 and TRBJ1-2; 12 bases match TRBD1. The CDR3 contains 16 residues. CDR1 and CDR2 (germline): MNHEY, SMNVEV (reference sequence). Unmatched junction bases numbered 6, after V lost 5 bases and J lost 2 bases. Here the CDR3 reads CASSKMGQGANYGYTF. The DNA for the CDR3 is TGTGCCAGCAGTAAAATGGGACAGGGGGCCAACTATGGCTACACCTTC.